This entry concerns a single T cell receptor (beta chain). Using immunoSEQ multiplex PCR, the repertoire was profiled, and TCRdb retains in-frame clones only, with some absent. The sample contains 85,000 or so clones, 95% of which appear only once. This sample was taken from a study of siplizumab effects on memory and regulatory T cells. Trimming pared 6 bases from V and 6 bases from J, leaving 17 bases between. The CDR3 totals 15 residues. CDR1 and CDR2 (germline): MNHEY, SVGAGI. Sequencing used CD8+ T cells sorted from blood. The chain employs TRBV6-5 and TRBJ2-2; D possibly corresponds to TRBD2 (6 bases). The receptor comes from a human donor in good health. CDR3 in amino acids: CASSPGLGGSGELFF. Here the CDR3 DNA reads TGTGCCAGCAGCCCGGGACTCGGCGGATCCGGGGAGCTGTTTTTT.